Below are 25 T cell receptor beta chains sequenced from a single sample in a study of breast tumors, draining lymph nodes, adjacent tissues (dated by TCRdb to about 2016). To prepare the library, multiplex PCR was applied. The sequencer listed for this sample is Illumina HiSeq 2000. TCRdb reprocessing: public reads trimmed at Q25 with fastp, clones called with MiXCR, in-frame beta chains kept. Each CDR3 protein gets just one entry, which takes the most common genes and DNA from the rows behind it. The sample table contains 150,000 to 200,000 distinct CDR3 sequences; only one count was recorded for 31% of them. 4.3% of the sample is taken by the ten largest. Lymph node samples were obtained from the axillary draining lymph nodes of breast cancer patients. Sequenced input: axillary lymph node tissue. These TCRs come from a female donor with breast cancer. Some clones in this sample may be carry-over from other donors' samples.

Of note for this clonotype: Being one base from a much bigger clone, this may be a read error. This chain joins TRBV12-3 or TRBV12-4 and TRBJ2-1; D uncertain. This CDR3 is 11 amino acids long. V was cut by 6 bases and J by 9 bases, with 9 bases left in between. CDR3 loop: CASSKNSEQFF. The CDR3 DNA reads TGTGCCAGCAGCAAGAACAGTGAGCAGTTCTTC.

This clonotype came up a few times. Given a much more abundant clone one base away, this may be a read error. V is TRBV5-5 and J is TRBJ2-7; 8 bases agree with TRBD2. The ends lost 3 bases at V and 2 bases at J; junction bases unmatched: 13. The CDR3 consists of 17 residues. Germline CDR1 is SGHKS and CDR2 is YYEKEE (reference sequence). The DNA for the CDR3 is TGTGCCAGCAGCTACCCCCGGGGGGGGGCAGGGGCCTACGAGCAGTACTTC. The encoded protein is CASSYPRGGAGAYEQYF.

This chain joins TRBV6-5 and TRBJ1-2; maybe TRBD1 (5 bases). Per the germline V gene, CDR1 is MNHEY and CDR2 is SVGAGI. Trimming pared 10 bases from V and 4 bases from J, leaving 16 bases between. The CDR3 is 13 amino acids. The CDR3 loop is CATGPGGSYGYTF. CDR3 bases: TGTGCCACGGGGCCGGGGGGATCCTATGGCTACACCTTC.

On this clonotype itself: Mismatch with germline at one junction end may stem from a read error. This sequence joins TRBV2 and TRBJ2-3; 9 bases match TRBD2. Germline V gene data show CDR1 as SNHLY and CDR2 as FYNNEI. CDR3 length: 16 amino acids. The chain's CDR3 is CASSEAAGGGADTQYF. CDR3 coding DNA: TGTGCCAGCAGTGAAGCGGCTGGCGGGGGGGCAGATACGCAGTATTTC.

This chain joins TRBV6-1 and TRBJ2-7, with D perhaps matching TRBD2 (7 bases). V was trimmed by 2 bases and J by 6 bases, leaving 17 bases between them. The CDR3 contains 15 residues. Germline V gene data show CDR1 as MNHNS and CDR2 as SASEGT. The CDR3 region is CASSESLLGGREQYF. Here the CDR3 DNA reads TGTGCCAGCAGTGAAAGCCTCCTGGGGGGGCGCGAGCAGTACTTC.

V gene TRBV5-5 combines with J gene TRBJ2-5, with D perhaps being TRBD1 or TRBD2 (5 bases each). Germline assignment: CDR1 SGHKS and CDR2 YYEKEE (reference sequence). The CDR3 loop spans 14 amino acids. Trimming left V 1 base short and J 1 base short, with 8 bases between. The CDR3 coding sequence is TGTGCCAGCAGCTTGCGAGGGGCCCAAGAGACCCAGTACTTC. It encodes CASSLRGAQETQYF.

This clonotype was recorded many times. V and J are TRBV4-3 and TRBJ1-2; no firm D call. The V gene's germline CDR1 is LGHNA and CDR2 YSLEER. Trimming left V 0 bases short and J 4 bases short, with 9 bases between. There are 14 residues in the CDR3. CDR3 in amino acids: CASSQEAFIYGYTF. CDR3 coding DNA: TGCGCCAGCAGCCAAGAAGCCTTTATCTATGGCTACACCTTC.

The sample holds many counts of this clonotype. V is TRBV10-3 and J is TRBJ2-7; D uncertain. The CDR3 consists of 12 residues. V shed 0 bases and J shed 4 bases, with 4 bases lying between them. Germline V gene sequence: CDR1 ENHRY, CDR2 SYGVKD. This chain's CDR3 is CAISESGYEQYF. DNA of the CDR3: TGTGCCATCAGTGAGTCTGGGTACGAGCAGTACTTC.

This clonotype was observed a handful of times. Being one base from a much bigger clone, this may be a read error. The chain is built from TRBV20-1 and TRBJ1-2, with D maybe TRBD1 (5 bases). The CDR3 is 13 residues long. Trimming took 0 bases from V and 10 from J, leaving 15 bases between them. Germline V lookup: CDR1 DFQATT, CDR2 SNEGSKA (reference sequence). CDR3 sequence: CSARDRGGDAYTF. The CDR3 nucleotides are TGCAGTGCTAGAGATCGCGGGGGGGACGCCTACACCTTC.

This clonotype was seen repeatedly, ten times or more. The chain carries TRBV7-9 and TRBJ2-3; D may be TRBD2 (6 bases). The V gene lost 5 bases and the J gene lost 5 bases, with 20 bases spanning the gap. Germline-derived CDR1 and CDR2 are SEHNR and FQNEAQ (reference sequence). There are 16 residues in the CDR3. The CDR3 loop reads CASSTPGVLRVDTQYF. The CDR3 region has the DNA TGTGCCAGCAGCACTCCGGGGGTACTCAGGGTAGATACGCAGTATTTT.

The chain uses TRBV7-2 and TRBJ2-2; 7 positions agree with TRBD1. Trimming cost V 0 bases and J 0 bases; bases outside gene matches: 10. Germline lookup yields CDR1 SGHTA and CDR2 FQGNSA. The CDR3 loop spans 19 amino acids. This CDR3 reads CASSLAKDRSCTNTGELFF. The CDR3 nucleotides read TGTGCCAGCAGCTTAGCCAAGGACAGGTCCTGCACGAACACCGGGGAGCTGTTTTTT.

J is TRBJ1-2 and V is TRBV2; 7 bases map to TRBD1. Germline V gene sequence: CDR1 SNHLY, CDR2 FYNNEI. CDR3 length: 15 residues. V shed 0 bases and J 5 bases; nucleotides not matched to a gene: 6. CDR3 DNA: TGTGCCAGCAGTGAAGCGCTGGGCAGGGGGTATGGCTACACCTTC. It is translated as CASSEALGRGYGYTF. The whole variable domain, remainder taken from reference TRBV2 and TRBJ1-2, is EPEVTQTPSHQVTQMGQEVILRCVPISNHLYFYWYRQILGQKVEFLVSFYNNEISEKSEIFDDQFSVERPDGSNFTLKIRSTKLEDSAMYFCASSEALGRGYGYTFGSGTRLTVV.

V and J are TRBV7-9 and TRBJ2-2, with D tentatively TRBD1 or TRBD2 (5 bases each). The CDR3 contains 15 residues. Trimming shortened V by 10 bases and J by 8 bases, and 23 bases separated the two germline ends. Germline-derived CDR1 and CDR2 are SEHNR and FQNEAQ (reference sequence). The CDR3 DNA sequence: TGTGCCAACTTCCATGGGGGTCCGGGAACTGGGGAGCTGTTTTTT. This gives the protein CANFHGGPGTGELFF. Looking up the rest from reference TRBV7-9 and TRBJ2-2 gives the full variable domain: DTGVSQNPRHKITKRGQNVTFRCDPISEHNRLYWYRQTLGQGPEFLTYFQNEAQLEKSRLLSDRFSAERPKGSFSTLEIQRTEQGDSAMYLCANFHGGPGTGELFFGEGSRLTVL.

This clonotype was counted ten times or more. This chain connects TRBV20-1 to TRBJ2-7; 7 positions match TRBD2. V shed 5 bases and J 0 bases; nucleotides not matched to a gene: 7. Germline-derived CDR1 and CDR2 are DFQATT and SNEGSKA (reference sequence). This CDR3 has 14 amino acids. The DNA of the CDR3 is TGCAGTGCTCTCTCGCGGGAGAGCTCCTACGAGCAGTACTTC. Translation gives CSALSRESSYEQYF.

This clonotype was counted at least ten times. CDR3 residues: CASKSRGQGTDTQYF. CDR3 DNA sequence: TGTGCCAGCAAGAGTCGTGGCCAAGGCACAGATACGCAGTATTTT. The chain couples TRBV6-5 to TRBJ2-3; D remains ambiguous. The CDR3 runs to 15 residues. Trimming cost V 7 bases and J 1 base, with 15 bases left between them. Per germline, CDR1 MNHEY and CDR2 SVGAGI.

The table lists this clonotype with many counts. CDR3 protein: CAWSVTRTGFGEKLFF. The DNA for the CDR3 is TGTGCCTGGAGTGTTACCCGGACAGGGTTTGGTGAAAAACTGTTTTTT. The genes are TRBV30 and TRBJ1-4; 8 bases agree with TRBD1. With V trimmed by 0 bases and J by 7 bases, 10 bases remained unmatched. The CDR3 extends over 16 amino acids. Per germline, CDR1 GTSNPN and CDR2 SVGIG (reference sequence).

A note on this clonotype: Mismatch with germline at one junction end may stem from a read error. This chain joins TRBV2 and TRBJ2-7; 9 bases align to TRBD1. The CDR3 has 16 amino acids. CDR1 is SNHLY and CDR2 is FYNNEI in the germline V gene. CDR3 nucleotide sequence: TGTGCCAGCAGCGAAGGGGAGGGACAGGGTTCCTGCGAGCAGTACTTC. It is translated as CASSEGEGQGSCEQYF.

This rearrangement joins TRBV7-6 to TRBJ1-6, with D tentatively TRBD1 (5 bases). V gave up 5 bases and J gave up 8 bases, with 22 bases separating them. Germline V gene lookup returns CDR1 SGHVS and CDR2 FNYEAQ. The CDR3 sequence is 17 residues long. The CDR3 here is CASSLSAGKGRDSPLHF. DNA for the CDR3: TGTGCCAGCAGCCTCTCGGCGGGAAAGGGGAGAGATTCACCCCTCCACTTT.

The chain uses TRBV9 and TRBJ2-1, with 9 bases identical to TRBD2. The CDR3 is 16 residues long. The V gene end was trimmed by 3 bases and the J gene end by 10 bases; junction bases not matched to a gene: 14. CDR1 SGDLS and CDR2 YYNGEE come from the germline V gene. The CDR3 DNA follows: TGTGCCAGCAGCGCAGAGGTGGCGGGAGGGCCTAGGGAGCAGTTCTTC. Translated, it gives CASSAEVAGGPREQFF.

This clonotype was observed many times. The genes are TRBV19 and TRBJ2-3; 10 bases map to TRBD1. The CDR3 spans 14 residues. V lost 9 bases, J lost 4 bases, and 7 bases stayed unmatched. Germline CDR1 LNHDA, CDR2 SQIVND (reference sequence). The CDR3 loop reads CASKDRGGADTQYF. The DNA for the CDR3 is TGTGCCAGCAAGGACAGGGGGGGCGCAGATACGCAGTATTTT.

This clonotype was observed a handful of times. V and J are TRBV18 and TRBJ1-2, with no clear D. The V gene lost 1 base and the J gene lost 4 bases, with 16 bases spanning the gap. Per germline, CDR1 KGHSH and CDR2 LQKENI. This CDR3 is 16 amino acids long. The CDR3 coding sequence is TGTGCCAGCTCACCACTCTGGACCCGGGGTGGCTATGGCTACACCTTC. This sequence encodes CASSPLWTRGGYGYTF.

Many counts were recorded for this clonotype. The V gene is TRBV28, the J gene TRBJ1-6; D gene uncertain. Germline CDR1 reads MDHEN; CDR2 reads SYDVKM. The CDR3 spans 12 residues. V lost 5 bases and J 10 bases, leaving 9 bases between the germline ends. CDR3 loop: CASSQGRSPLHF. As DNA, the CDR3 is TGTGCCAGCAGTCAAGGAAGGTCACCCCTCCACTTT.

This clonotype was observed many times. This rearrangement joins TRBV20-1 to TRBJ2-7; no firm D call. The germline V gene encodes CDR1 DFQATT and CDR2 SNEGSKA (reference sequence). This CDR3 is 13 amino acids long. V lost 6 bases and J lost 1, with 13 bases in between. The CDR3 loop reads CSALDRSSYEQYF. CDR3 coding DNA: TGCAGTGCCCTGGACCGTTCTTCCTACGAGCAGTACTTC.

This clonotype was observed a handful of times. The gene calls are TRBV5-1 and TRBJ2-2; D unresolved. In germline, CDR1 is SGHRS, CDR2 YFSETQ. Trimming pared 0 bases from V and 3 bases from J, leaving 9 bases between. The CDR3 is made up of 15 amino acids. The DNA for the CDR3 is TGCGCCAGCAGCTTGGCGGTGAAGGACACCGGGGAGCTGTTTTTT. It yields the protein CASSLAVKDTGELFF.

This clonotype was picked up many times. The chain carries TRBV5-8 and TRBJ2-3, with D unresolved. Trimming shortened V by 1 base and J by 6 bases, and 6 bases separated the two germline ends. Germline V gene lookup returns CDR1 SGHTS and CDR2 YDEGEE. This CDR3 has 12 amino acids. The CDR3 loop reads CASSLMKDTQYF. CDR3 nucleotide sequence: TGTGCCAGCAGCTTGATGAAGGATACGCAGTATTTT. Together with reference TRBV5-8 and TRBJ2-3, the CDR3 gives the full variable domain: EAGVTQSPTHLIKTRGQQATLRCSPISGHTSVYWYQQALGLGLQFLLWYDEGEERNRGNFPPRFSGRQFPNYSSELNVNALELEDSALYLCASSLMKDTQYFGPGTRLTVL.